This T cell receptor (beta chain) is from a study of regulatory T cells in long-lasting Graves disease. Arm-PCR of CDR3 regions with iRepertoire HTBI primers generated TCR beta libraries. One entry per CDR3 protein, called by TCRdb with MiXCR from the multiplex PCR reads. The sample lists 400,000 to 600,000 distinct CDR3 sequences; roughly 21% were seen once. CDR1 SGHAT and CDR2 FQNNGV come from the germline V gene. CDR3 size: 18 residues. V was pared by 5 bases and J by 4 bases, with 11 bases of the junction left unmatched. As for time point: persistent/refractory GD, antithyroid drugs over 5 years with positive TRAb. From PBMCs, RNA was extracted and then used to make the TCR library. This clonotype was counted ten times or more.

This TCR was sampled from a female donor with Graves disease. The chain couples TRBV11-2 to TRBJ1-4; 12 nucleotides match TRBD1. Sequenced material: peripheral blood mononuclear cells (PBMCs), taken when the disease was refractory, from a patient treated with antithyroid drugs. The CDR3 protein is CASSHIPGQGASNEKLFF. As DNA, the CDR3 is TGTGCCAGCAGCCACATACCGGGACAGGGGGCGAGTAATGAAAAACTGTTTTTT.